The present TCR beta chain was sequenced within a study of T cells after yellow fever vaccination. Across the study: Low-cell-number fractions were prepared with SMART-Seq v4 Ultra Low Input.

Study results and caveats: Among primary-vaccination clones, most reappeared after the booster, at 95% to 96% for CD4 and 85% to 90% for CD8. Contamination by abundant bulk-population clonotypes could be present in FACS-sorted repertoires.

UMIs and a universal primer site were added when TCR cDNA was made by 5'RACE template switching. MiXCR was run by TCRdb on the 5' RACE reads, yielding one entry per CDR3 protein. The sample has around 300,000 distinct CDR3 sequences, around 4.5% seen once. V shed 5 bases and J 6 bases; nucleotides not matched to a gene: 10. The CDR3 is 15 amino acids. About this clonotype itself: Its matching antigen is unknown.

This chain connects TRBV12-3 or TRBV12-4 to TRBJ1-2, with 9 bases aligning to TRBD1. The receptor comes from a man in his late teens or twenties who received the YFV17D yellow fever vaccine. Specimen: PBMCs, collected 15 days after the yellow fever booster vaccination. DNA for the CDR3: TGTGCCAGCAGTCCTAGGACAGGGGAAAGCAATGGCTACACCTTC. It is translated as CASSPRTGESNGYTF.